The T cell receptor (beta chain) under discussion was sequenced for a study of T cell responses to AZD1222 COVID-19 vaccine. Whole-study findings and limits: The repertoires were collected only after the peak T cell response.

The method was immunoSEQ multiplex PCR; TCRdb's version includes in-frame clones alone and lacks a portion of them. The table has about 180,000 clones, about 89% seen once. Points on this clone: The antigen is undetermined.

CDR3 length: 16 amino acids. The ends lost 3 bases at V and 7 bases at J; junction bases unmatched: 10. Germline values: CDR1 KGHSH, CDR2 LQKENI. The TCR sequence derives from an adult in good health. The source material was peripheral blood, sampled on day 0 of AZD1222 vaccination. The rearrangement joins TRBV18 to TRBJ1-4, with 8 bases lining up with TRBD1. CDR3 DNA sequence: TGTGCCAGCTCACCCTTCGACAGGGGCGTTGGTGAAAAACTGTTTTTT. Encoded protein: CASSPFDRGVGEKLFF.